The 21 T cell receptor beta chains below come from one sample, sequenced in a study of blood T cell repertoires in COVID-19. TCRdb's table, derived via immunoSEQ multiplex PCR, lists solely in-frame clones and lacks some. The repertoire holds 150,000 to 250,000 clones, approximately 80% seen once, with 6% to 8% in the top ten. Sequenced input: peripheral blood. The source is a human donor with acute or convalescent COVID-19. The donor label of this sample is uncertain.

This rearrangement joins TRBV5-4 to TRBJ2-3; D perhaps matches TRBD1 (5 bases). The germline V and J ends were trimmed by 0 bases and 1 base, with 9 bases remaining between them. This CDR3 spans 15 amino acids. The germline CDR1 and CDR2 sequences are SGHNT and YYREEE (reference sequence). DNA of the CDR3: TGTGCCAGCAGCTTGGCTTCACAGGGCACAGATACGCAGTATTTT. Translation gives CASSLASQGTDTQYF.

The V and J genes are TRBV27 and TRBJ1-1; TRBD1 aligns across 9 bases. With V trimmed by 4 bases and J by 1 base, 7 bases remained unmatched. Germline loops: CDR1 MNHEY, CDR2 SMNVEV (reference sequence). The CDR3 runs to 16 residues. The CDR3: CASSSGTGFRNTEAFF. CDR3 nucleotides: TGTGCCAGCAGTTCCGGGACAGGGTTCCGGAACACTGAAGCTTTCTTT.

This clone was picked up a small number of times. The V call is TRBV15, the J call TRBJ2-1, with 7 bases matching TRBD1. There are 14 residues in the CDR3. Trimming removed 7 bases from V and 9 bases from J; junction bases left unmatched: 12. Germline CDR1 reads LNHNV; CDR2 reads YYDKDF (reference sequence). The CDR3 DNA follows: TGTGCCACCAACGCGAGGAGACAGGGATCTGAGCAGTTCTTC. This codes for CATNARRQGSEQFF.

The CDR3 DNA sequence: TGTGCCAGCACCCTAGGCGACAGCAGCAATCAGCCCCAGCATTTT. Its protein is CASTLGDSSNQPQHF. The chain has TRBV7-8 and TRBJ1-5, with D possibly being TRBD1 (5 bases). Trimming removed 7 bases at V and 1 base at J, with 14 bases between. The CDR3 is 15 residues long. CDR1 and CDR2 from the germline V gene are SGHVS and FQNEAQ.

As regards this clone: The same CDR3 can be traced to other DNA sequences in this sample. The chain carries TRBV11-3 and TRBJ2-1, with D perhaps TRBD1 (5 bases). Germline CDR1 SGHNT, CDR2 YENEEA. The CDR3 loop spans 15 amino acids. V was clipped by 5 bases and J by 2 bases, with 13 bases between them. The CDR3: CASSAWQGPYNEQFF. The DNA for the CDR3 is TGTGCCAGCAGCGCTTGGCAGGGTCCCTACAATGAGCAGTTCTTC.

This clone was detected once. The chain has TRBV6-1 and TRBJ2-2; D perhaps matches TRBD2 (5 bases). Between the trimmed V and J ends, which lost 0 bases and 5 bases, there was a span of 13 bases. The CDR3 extends over 16 amino acids. The germline V gene has CDR1 MNHNS and CDR2 SASEGT. CDR3 in DNA: TGTGCCAGCAGTGAAGCGGGCGGGCGCCGGACCGGGGAGCTGTTTTTT. This codes for CASSEAGGRRTGELFF.

This clone was recorded once. The genes are TRBV5-1 and TRBJ2-1, with 10 bases that match TRBD1. V lost 6 bases and J lost 4; bases outside the gene matches: 4. Germline CDR1 and CDR2: SGHRS and YFSETQ. CDR3 length: 14 residues. In DNA form, the CDR3 reads TGCGCCAGCAAGACGGGACAGGGGTACAATGAGCAGTTCTTC. Its translation: CASKTGQGYNEQFF.

The chain uses TRBV19 and TRBJ2-6, with D possibly being TRBD2 (5 bases). Per germline, CDR1 LNHDA and CDR2 SQIVND (reference sequence). V was clipped by 6 bases and J by 4 bases, with 10 bases between them. The CDR3 is made up of 14 amino acids. The CDR3 coding sequence is TGTGCCAGTAGGTCTAGCTCCGGGGCCAACGTCCTGACTTTC. Its protein is CASRSSSGANVLTF.

This rearrangement joins TRBV5-4 to TRBJ1-1, with TRBD1 matching over 12 bases. This CDR3 is 17 amino acids long. The germline V gene has CDR1 SGHNT and CDR2 YYREEE (reference sequence). V shed 4 bases, J shed 0 bases, and the junction held 7 bases outside the gene matches. In DNA form, the CDR3 reads TGTGCCAGCAGCCCCGGCGGGACAGGGGGCCTGAACACTGAAGCTTTCTTT. It yields the protein CASSPGGTGGLNTEAFF. Looking up the rest from reference TRBV5-4 and TRBJ1-1 gives the full variable domain: ETGVTQSPTHLIKTRGQQVTLRCSSQSGHNTVSWYQQALGQGPQFIFQYYREEENGRGNFPPRFSGLQFPNYSSELNVNALELDDSALYLCASSPGGTGGLNTEAFFGQGTRLTVV.

The chain employs TRBV19 and TRBJ1-4, with a tentative D call TRBD1 (5 bases). The CDR3 contains 11 residues. Looked up from germline, CDR1 is LNHDA and CDR2 is SQIVND (reference sequence). Trimming shortened V by 7 bases and J by 16 bases, and 16 bases separated the two germline ends. As DNA, the CDR3 is TGTGCCAGTATGGACAACCCTCCTCAGTTTTTT. It encodes CASMDNPPQFF.

The J gene is TRBJ1-3, the V gene TRBV5-6, with a weak D call TRBD1 (5 bases). The CDR3 contains 17 residues. V lost 1 base and J lost 3, with 17 bases in between. The germline CDR1 and CDR2 sequences are SGHDT and YYEEEE. DNA for the CDR3: TGTGCCAGCAGCTTGCGGACACCCGGGTCGAATGGAAACACCATATATTTT. This sequence encodes CASSLRTPGSNGNTIYF.

The rearrangement uses TRBV2 and TRBJ1-6, with 8 positions matching TRBD1. The germline gives CDR1 SNHLY, CDR2 FYNNEI. V lost 7 bases, J lost 4 bases, and 3 bases stayed unmatched. The CDR3 contains 14 residues. This CDR3 is CASNRDRYNSPLHF. For the CDR3, the DNA is TGTGCCAGCAACCGGGACAGGTATAATTCACCCCTCCACTTT.

V usage is TRBV29-1 and J usage is TRBJ2-3; 7 bases agree with TRBD1. With 6 bases clipped from V and 1 base from J, the junction kept 4 bases outside the gene matches. Germline V gene data show CDR1 as SQVTM and CDR2 as ANQGSEA. The CDR3 sequence is 13 residues long. This chain's CDR3 is CSVGQGGTDTQYF. Here the CDR3 DNA reads TGCAGCGTGGGTCAGGGGGGCACAGATACGCAGTATTTT.

The CDR3: CASSLGTGGPANYGYTF. CDR3 DNA sequence: TGTGCCAGCAGTCTTGGGACAGGGGGCCCCGCTAACTATGGCTACACCTTC. The V call is TRBV28, the J call TRBJ1-2; TRBD1 matches 12 bases. CDR3 length: 17 amino acids. V dropped 5 bases and J dropped 0; count of bases not matched to a gene: 7. Germline values: CDR1 MDHEN, CDR2 SYDVKM.

The chain joins TRBV15 to TRBJ1-1; TRBD1 agrees at 8 bases. The CDR3 spans 16 residues. The germline CDR1 and CDR2 sequences are LNHNV and YYDKDF (reference sequence). V was pared by 0 bases and J by 5 bases, with 8 bases of the junction left unmatched. Here the CDR3 reads CATSRDIGRGPTEAFF. DNA for the CDR3: TGTGCCACCAGCAGAGATATCGGCAGGGGGCCGACTGAAGCTTTCTTT.

The chain joins TRBV2 to TRBJ1-3, with no clear D. Per germline, CDR1 SNHLY and CDR2 FYNNEI. V gave up 2 bases and J gave up 3 bases, with 11 bases separating them. The CDR3 is made up of 15 amino acids. The CDR3 nucleotides read TGTGCCAGCAGTGAAAGTCGGGCGGGTGGAAACACCATATATTTT. This sequence encodes CASSESRAGGNTIYF.

The CDR3 spells CASSGPGVATVHGTQYF. The DNA for the CDR3 is TGTGCCAGCAGCGGACCAGGGGTGGCCACCGTCCACGGGACCCAGTACTTC. This chain connects TRBV5-4 to TRBJ2-5; perhaps TRBD1 as D (6 bases). This CDR3 contains 17 residues. CDR1 SGHNT and CDR2 YYREEE come from the germline V gene (reference sequence). V was pared by 4 bases and J by 7 bases, with 26 bases between.

A single count supports this clone. The V and J genes are TRBV28 and TRBJ1-2; no clear D. The CDR3 loop spans 10 amino acids. Per the germline V gene, CDR1 is MDHEN and CDR2 is SYDVKM. The V gene lost 8 bases and the J gene lost 2 bases, with 3 bases spanning the gap. CDR3 DNA: TGTGCCAGCTCGAACTATGGCTACACCTTC. This gives the protein CASSNYGYTF.

The chain couples TRBV4-1 to TRBJ2-5, with TRBD1 identical over 10 bases. V lost 0 bases to trimming and J lost 5 bases; unmatched junction nucleotides: 12. CDR3 length equals 18 residues. Germline V CDR1 and CDR2: MGHRA, YSYEKL. The CDR3 here is CASSQERGTGDKEETQYF. The CDR3 DNA reads as TGCGCCAGCAGCCAAGAAAGAGGGACAGGGGACAAGGAGGAGACCCAGTACTTC.

The rearrangement links TRBV11-3 to TRBJ2-7; the D gene is possibly TRBD2 (6 bases). This CDR3 has 12 residues. The V end lost 6 bases, the J end lost 6 bases, and 12 bases lay between the germline ends. The V gene's germline CDR1 is SGHNT and CDR2 YENEEA. CDR3 coding DNA: TGTGCCAGCAGTCAAGGACTAACCGAGCAGTACTTC. Residues: CASSQGLTEQYF.

This clone appeared a few times. CDR3 residues: CATGQGTYEQYF. The CDR3 coding sequence is TGTGCCACCGGACAGGGGACCTACGAGCAGTACTTC. The V call is TRBV6-6, the J call TRBJ2-7, with 9 nucleotides matching TRBD1. V lost 10 bases, J lost 2 bases, and 3 bases stayed unmatched. CDR3 size: 12 residues. From germline, CDR1 is MNHNY and CDR2 SVGAGI (reference sequence).